This T cell receptor (beta chain) emerged from a study of neurological immune-mediated disorders. General study points: No CDR3 amino acid sequences were shared by expanded clones across subjects, suggesting private repertoires in all groups.

Time point noted: longitudinal time-point 1 (baseline). Healthy control participants comprised blood bank volunteers in Maryland, USA. The authors made cDNA by 5'RACE with 10-nucleotide random UMIs. Sequencing of 15-18 subjects in each run yielded over 200 million TCR-beta sequences. TCRdb re-called the 5' RACE reads through MiXCR, storing one row per CDR3 protein. This sample yields around 69,000 distinct CDR3 sequences, of which roughly 10% are seen a single time; 9.5% to 10% belongs to the top ten. The CDR3 length is 19 residues. Per germline, CDR1 SGHRS and CDR2 YFSETQ. The V segment lost 3 bases and the J segment 0 bases; nucleotides outside the gene matches: 14. In its sample, this clonotype was seen many times. Its antigen remains unknown.

The genes are TRBV5-1 and TRBJ2-3, with 9 bases lining up with TRBD2. The sequencing input was PBMCs. The clonotype comes from a man aged 25-40 years in good health. The CDR3 nucleotides read TGCGCCAGCAGCTGGTTGGTCGGAGCGGGAGGAACTAGCACAGATACGCAGTATTTT. As protein: CASSWLVGAGGTSTDTQYF.